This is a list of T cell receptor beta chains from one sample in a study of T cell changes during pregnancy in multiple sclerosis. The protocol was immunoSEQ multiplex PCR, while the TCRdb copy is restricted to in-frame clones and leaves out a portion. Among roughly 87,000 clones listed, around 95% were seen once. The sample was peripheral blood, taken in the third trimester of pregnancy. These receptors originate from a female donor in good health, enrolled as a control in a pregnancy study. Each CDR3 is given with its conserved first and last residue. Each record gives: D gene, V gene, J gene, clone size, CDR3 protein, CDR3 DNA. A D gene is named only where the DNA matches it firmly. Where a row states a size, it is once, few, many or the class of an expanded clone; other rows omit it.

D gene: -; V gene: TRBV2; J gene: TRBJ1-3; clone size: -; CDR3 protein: CASSQSWDTSGNTIYF; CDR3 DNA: TGTGCCAGCAGCCAATCTTGGGACACCTCAGGAAACACCATATATTTT
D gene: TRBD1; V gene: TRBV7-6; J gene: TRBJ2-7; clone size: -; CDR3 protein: CASSRGQGAAYEQYF; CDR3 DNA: TGTGCCAGCAGCCGAGGACAGGGGGCCGCCTACGAGCAGTACTTC
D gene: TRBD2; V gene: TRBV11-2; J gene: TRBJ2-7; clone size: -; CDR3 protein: CASSHQRELSYEQYF; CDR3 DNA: TGTGCCAGCAGCCACCAGCGGGAGTTGAGCTACGAGCAGTACTTC
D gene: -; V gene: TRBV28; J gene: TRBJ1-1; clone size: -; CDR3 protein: CASSLIGLNTEAFF; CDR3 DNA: TGTGCCAGCAGTTTAATCGGTTTGAACACTGAAGCTTTCTTT
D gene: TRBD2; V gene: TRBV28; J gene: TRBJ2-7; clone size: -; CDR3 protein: CASLFIGGGPGEQYF; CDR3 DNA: TGTGCCAGCCTTTTCATTGGCGGGGGGCCCGGCGAGCAGTACTTC
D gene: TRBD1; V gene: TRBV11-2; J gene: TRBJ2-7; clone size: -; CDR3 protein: CASSLGYSGQGLYEQYF; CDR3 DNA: TGTGCCAGCAGCTTAGGGTACTCGGGACAGGGCCTCTACGAGCAGTACTTC
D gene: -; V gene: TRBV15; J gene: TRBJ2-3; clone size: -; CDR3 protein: CATSRVFLGTSSLTDTQYF; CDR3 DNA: TGTGCCACCAGCAGAGTTTTTCTGGGCACCAGTAGTCTCACAGATACGCAGTATTTT
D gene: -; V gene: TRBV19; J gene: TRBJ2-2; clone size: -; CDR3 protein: CASSHRNTGELFF; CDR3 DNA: TGTGCCAGTAGCCACAGGAACACCGGGGAGCTGTTTTTT
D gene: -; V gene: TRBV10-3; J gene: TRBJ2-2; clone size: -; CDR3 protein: CAAGENTGELFF; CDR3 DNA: TGTGCCGCCGGAGAGAACACCGGGGAGCTGTTTTTT
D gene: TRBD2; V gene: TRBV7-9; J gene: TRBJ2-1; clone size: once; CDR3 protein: CASSFLRGRALNEQFF; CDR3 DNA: TGTGCCAGCAGCTTCCTTCGCGGGAGGGCCCTCAATGAGCAGTTCTTC
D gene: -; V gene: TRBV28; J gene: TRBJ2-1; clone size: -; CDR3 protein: CASSPNLGDEQFF; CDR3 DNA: TGTGCCAGCAGTCCAAACCTGGGCGATGAGCAGTTCTTC
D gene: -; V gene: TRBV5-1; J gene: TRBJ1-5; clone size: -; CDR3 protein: CASSSNTGNDNQPQHF; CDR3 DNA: TGCGCCAGCAGCTCGAACACAGGGAATGACAATCAGCCCCAGCATTTT
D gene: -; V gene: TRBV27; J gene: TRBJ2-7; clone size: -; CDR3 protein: CASSFLPKHSYEQYF; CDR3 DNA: TGTGCCAGCAGTTTCTTGCCGAAACATTCCTACGAGCAGTACTTC
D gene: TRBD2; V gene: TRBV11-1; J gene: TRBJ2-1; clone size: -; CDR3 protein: CASRTFSGSSYNEQFF; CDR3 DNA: TGTGCCAGCAGGACCTTTAGCGGGAGTTCCTACAATGAGCAGTTCTTC
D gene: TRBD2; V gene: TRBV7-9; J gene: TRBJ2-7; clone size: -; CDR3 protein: CASSSSGGTYEQYF; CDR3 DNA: TGTGCCAGCAGTTCTAGCGGGGGAACCTACGAGCAGTACTTC
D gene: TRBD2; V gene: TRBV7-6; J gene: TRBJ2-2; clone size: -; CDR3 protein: CASSFLEREALKDGELFF; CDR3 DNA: TGTGCCAGCAGCTTCCTGGAGCGGGAGGCACTCAAAGACGGGGAGCTGTTTTTT
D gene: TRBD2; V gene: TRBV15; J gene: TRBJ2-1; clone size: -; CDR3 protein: CATSRAGTSGRTYNEQFF; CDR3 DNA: TGTGCCACCAGCAGGGCCGGGACTAGCGGGAGGACATACAATGAGCAGTTCTTC
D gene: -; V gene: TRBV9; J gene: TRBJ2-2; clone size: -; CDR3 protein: CASSVGAGPSGELFF; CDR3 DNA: TGTGCCAGCAGCGTAGGGGCGGGACCGTCCGGGGAGCTGTTTTTT
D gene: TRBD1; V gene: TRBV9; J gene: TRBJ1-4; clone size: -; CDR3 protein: CASSVSGGFSEKLFF; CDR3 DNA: TGTGCCAGCAGCGTATCAGGGGGCTTTAGTGAAAAACTGTTTTTT
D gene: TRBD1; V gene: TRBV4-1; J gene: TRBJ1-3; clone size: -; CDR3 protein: CASSQGGQGGNTIYF; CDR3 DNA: TGCGCCAGCAGCCAAGGAGGACAGGGAGGAAACACCATATATTTT
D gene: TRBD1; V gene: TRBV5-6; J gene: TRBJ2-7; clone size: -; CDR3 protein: CASSLGQGIDEQYF; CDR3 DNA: TGTGCCAGCAGCTTGGGACAGGGTATCGACGAGCAGTACTTC
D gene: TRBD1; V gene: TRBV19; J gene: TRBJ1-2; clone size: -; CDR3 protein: CASTAQGRLGGYTF; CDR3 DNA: TGTGCCAGTACCGCACAGGGGCGTCTAGGAGGCTACACCTTC
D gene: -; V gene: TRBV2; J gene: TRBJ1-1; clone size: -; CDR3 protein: CASRAWGERNWLLDAFF; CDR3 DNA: TGTGCCAGCAGGGCCTGGGGGGAACGAAACTGGCTCCTTGATGCTTTCTTT
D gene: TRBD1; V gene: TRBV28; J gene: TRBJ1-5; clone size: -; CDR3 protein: CATRDRANQPQHF; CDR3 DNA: TGTGCCACCCGGGACAGGGCCAATCAGCCCCAGCATTTT
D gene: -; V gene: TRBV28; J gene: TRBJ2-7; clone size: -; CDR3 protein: CASNSPGQITYEQYF; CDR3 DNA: TGTGCCAGCAACTCTCCGGGACAAATTACCTACGAGCAGTACTTC
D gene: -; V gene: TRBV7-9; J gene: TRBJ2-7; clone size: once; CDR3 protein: CASSLARTYYEQYF; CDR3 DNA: TGTGCCAGCAGCTTAGCCCGGACATACTACGAGCAGTACTTC
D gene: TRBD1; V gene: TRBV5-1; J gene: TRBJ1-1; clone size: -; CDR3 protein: CASSSGTGLAFF; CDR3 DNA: TGCGCCAGCAGTTCCGGGACAGGGTTAGCTTTCTTT
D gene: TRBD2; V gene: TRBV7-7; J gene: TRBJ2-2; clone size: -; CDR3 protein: CASSLSLAGVGAGELFF; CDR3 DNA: TGTGCTAGCAGCTTAAGTCTAGCGGGAGTTGGGGCCGGGGAGCTGTTTTTT
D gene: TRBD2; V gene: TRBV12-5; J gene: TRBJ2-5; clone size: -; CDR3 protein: CASGLSGSETQYF; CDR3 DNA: TGTGCTAGTGGCCTGAGCGGGAGTGAGACCCAGTACTTC
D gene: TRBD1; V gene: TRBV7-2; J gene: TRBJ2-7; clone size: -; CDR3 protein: CASSFRTGAYEQYF; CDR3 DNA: TGTGCCAGCAGCTTCCGGACAGGGGCCTACGAGCAGTACTTC
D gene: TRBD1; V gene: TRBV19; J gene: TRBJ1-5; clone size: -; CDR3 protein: CASTSGQGDFRPRQPQHF; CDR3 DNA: TGTGCCAGTACCTCGGGACAGGGGGATTTCCGACCCCGTCAGCCCCAGCATTTT
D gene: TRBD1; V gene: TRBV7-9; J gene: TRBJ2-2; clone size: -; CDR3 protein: CASSYRQGMVGELFF; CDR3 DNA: TGTGCCAGCAGTTATCGACAGGGAATGGTAGGGGAGCTGTTTTTT
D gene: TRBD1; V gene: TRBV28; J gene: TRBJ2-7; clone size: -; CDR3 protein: CASSLPGGNSYEQYF; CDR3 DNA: TGTGCCAGCAGTTTACCAGGGGGCAACTCCTACGAGCAGTACTTC
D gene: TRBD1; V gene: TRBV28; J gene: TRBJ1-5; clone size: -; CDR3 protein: CASSPAGQGLGQPQHF; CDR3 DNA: TGTGCCAGCAGTCCAGCGGGACAGGGGCTTGGTCAGCCCCAGCATTTT
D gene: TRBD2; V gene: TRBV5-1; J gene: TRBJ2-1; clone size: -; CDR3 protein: CASSSGTSGNEQFF; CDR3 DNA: TGCGCCAGCAGCTCCGGGACTAGCGGCAATGAGCAGTTCTTC
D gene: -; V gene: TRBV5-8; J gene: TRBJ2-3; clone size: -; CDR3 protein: CASSEDTYTQYF; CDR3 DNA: TGTGCCAGCAGCGAGGACACTTATACGCAGTATTTT
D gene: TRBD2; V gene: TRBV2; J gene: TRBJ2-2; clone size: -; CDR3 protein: CASQRENTGELFF; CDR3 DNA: TGTGCCAGCCAGCGGGAGAACACCGGGGAGCTGTTTTTT
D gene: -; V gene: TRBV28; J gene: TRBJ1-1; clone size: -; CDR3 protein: CASSRAPGDTEAFF; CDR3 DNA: TGTGCCAGCAGCCGAGCCCCAGGGGACACTGAAGCTTTCTTT
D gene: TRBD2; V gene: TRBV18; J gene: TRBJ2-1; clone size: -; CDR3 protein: CASSPPGLGAHNEQFF; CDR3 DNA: TGTGCCAGCTCACCACCGGGACTAGGGGCCCACAATGAGCAGTTCTTC
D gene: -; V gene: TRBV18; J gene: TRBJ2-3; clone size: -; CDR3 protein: CASSPAGDTQYF; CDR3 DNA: TGTGCCAGCTCACCCGCCGGAGATACGCAGTATTTT
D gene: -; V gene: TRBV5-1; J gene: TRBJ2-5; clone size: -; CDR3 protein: CASSLAGNEDETQYF; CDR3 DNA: TGCGCCAGCAGCTTGGCGGGGAATGAGGACGAGACCCAGTACTTC
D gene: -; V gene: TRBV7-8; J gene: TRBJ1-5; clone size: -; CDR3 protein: CASSSLTGDNQPQHF; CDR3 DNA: TGTGCCAGCAGCTCCCTGACCGGAGATAATCAGCCCCAGCATTTT
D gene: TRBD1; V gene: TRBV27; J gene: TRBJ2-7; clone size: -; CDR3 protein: CASSLLGTVNYEQYF; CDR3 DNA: TGTGCCAGCAGTTTATTAGGGACAGTGAATTACGAGCAGTACTTC
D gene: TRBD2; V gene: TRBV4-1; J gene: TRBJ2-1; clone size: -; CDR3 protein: CASSQGTSGEQFF; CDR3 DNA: TGCGCCAGCAGCCAAGGGACTAGCGGGGAGCAGTTCTTC
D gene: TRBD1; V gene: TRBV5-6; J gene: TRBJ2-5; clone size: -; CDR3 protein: CASSRDREETQYF; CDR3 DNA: TGTGCCAGCAGCCGTGACAGGGAAGAGACCCAGTACTTC
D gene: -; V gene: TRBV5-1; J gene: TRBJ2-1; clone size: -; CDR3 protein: CASSLSAGSYNEQFF; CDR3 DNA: TGCGCCAGCAGCTTGTCGGCAGGTTCCTACAATGAGCAGTTCTTC
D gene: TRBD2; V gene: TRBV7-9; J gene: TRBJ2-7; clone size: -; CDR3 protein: CASSLSLAAYEQYF; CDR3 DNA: TGTGCCAGCAGCTTATCACTAGCGGCCTACGAGCAGTACTTC